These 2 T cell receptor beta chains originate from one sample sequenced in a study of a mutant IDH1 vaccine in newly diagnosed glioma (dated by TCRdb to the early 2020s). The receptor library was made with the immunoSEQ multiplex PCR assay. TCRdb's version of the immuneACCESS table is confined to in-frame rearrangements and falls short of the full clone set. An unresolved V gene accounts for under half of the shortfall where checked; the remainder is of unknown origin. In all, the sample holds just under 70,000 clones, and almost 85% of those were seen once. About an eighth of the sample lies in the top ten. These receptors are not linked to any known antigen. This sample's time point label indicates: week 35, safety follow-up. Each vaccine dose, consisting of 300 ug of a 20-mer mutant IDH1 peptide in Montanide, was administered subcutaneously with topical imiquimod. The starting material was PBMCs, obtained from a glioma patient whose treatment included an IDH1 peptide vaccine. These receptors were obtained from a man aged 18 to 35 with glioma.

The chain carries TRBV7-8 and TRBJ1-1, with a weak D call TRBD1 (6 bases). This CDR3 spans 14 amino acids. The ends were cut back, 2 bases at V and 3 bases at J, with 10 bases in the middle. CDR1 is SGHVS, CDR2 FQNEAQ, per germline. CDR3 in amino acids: CASSLMGGHTEAFF. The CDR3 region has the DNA TGTGCCAGCAGCTTAATGGGGGGGCACACTGAAGCTTTCTTT. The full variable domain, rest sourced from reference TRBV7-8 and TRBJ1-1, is GAGVSQSPRYKVAKRGQDVALRCDPISGHVSLFWYQQALGQGPEFLTYFQNEAQLDKSGLPSDRFFAERPEGSVSTLKIQRTQQEDSAVYLCASSLMGGHTEAFFGQGTRLTVV.

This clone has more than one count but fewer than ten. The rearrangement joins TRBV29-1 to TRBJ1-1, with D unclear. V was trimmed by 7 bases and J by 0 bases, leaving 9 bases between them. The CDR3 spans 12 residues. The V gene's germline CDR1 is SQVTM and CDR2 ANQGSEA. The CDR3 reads CSAQRMNTEAFF. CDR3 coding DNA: TGCAGCGCACAGAGGATGAACACTGAAGCTTTCTTT.